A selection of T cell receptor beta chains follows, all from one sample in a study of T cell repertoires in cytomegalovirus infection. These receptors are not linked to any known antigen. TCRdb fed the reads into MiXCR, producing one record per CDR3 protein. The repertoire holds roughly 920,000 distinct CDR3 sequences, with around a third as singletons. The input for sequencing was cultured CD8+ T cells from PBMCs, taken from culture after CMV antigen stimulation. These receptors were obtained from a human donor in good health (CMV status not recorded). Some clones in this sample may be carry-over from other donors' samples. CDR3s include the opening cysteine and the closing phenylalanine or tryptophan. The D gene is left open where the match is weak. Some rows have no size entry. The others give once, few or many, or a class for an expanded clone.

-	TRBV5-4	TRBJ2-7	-	CASSLALGGLEEQYF	TGTGCCAGCAGCTTGGCGCTGGGGGGATTGGAGGAGCAGTACTTC
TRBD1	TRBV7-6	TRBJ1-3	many	CASSMTGGTDTIYF	TGTGCCAGCAGTATGACAGGGGGAACGGACACCATATATTTT
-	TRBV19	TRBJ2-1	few	CASSMLGYNEQFF	TGTGCCAGTAGTATGCTGGGGTACAATGAGCAGTTCTTC
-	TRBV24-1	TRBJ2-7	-	CATSDFRGEQYF	TGTGCCACCAGTGATTTTCGAGGCGAGCAGTACTTC
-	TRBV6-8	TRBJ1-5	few	CASSYRRDSNQPQHF	TGTGCCAGCAGTTACCGGCGGGATAGCAATCAGCCCCAGCATTTT
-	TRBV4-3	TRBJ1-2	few	CASSLIGSEEGYTF	TGCGCCAGCAGCCTGATAGGGTCGGAGGAGGGCTACACCTTC
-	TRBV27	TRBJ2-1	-	CASSRIYTKEQFF	TGTGCCAGCAGCCGGATATACACGAAGGAGCAGTTCTTC
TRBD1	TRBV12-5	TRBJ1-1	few	CASGFGQGVKNTEAFF	TGTGCTAGTGGTTTCGGACAGGGCGTTAAGAACACTGAAGCTTTCTTT
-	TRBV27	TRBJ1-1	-	CASSPGLMMNTEAFF	TGTGCCAGCAGCCCTGGACTGATGATGAACACTGAAGCTTTCTTT
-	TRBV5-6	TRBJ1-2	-	CASSFPSIHYGYTF	TGTGCCAGCAGCTTTCCCAGCATTCACTATGGCTACACCTTC
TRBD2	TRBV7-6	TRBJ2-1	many	CASSTRTSGGNEQFF	TGTGCCAGCAGCACCCGGACTAGCGGGGGTAATGAGCAGTTCTTC
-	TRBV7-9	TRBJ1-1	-	CASSFKGTQNTEAFF	TGTGCCAGCAGCTTCAAGGGGACACAGAACACTGAAGCTTTCTTT
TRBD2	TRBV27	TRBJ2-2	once	CASSNHAGDTGELFF	TGTGCCAGCTCCAACCATGCGGGGGACACCGGGGAGCTGTTTTTT
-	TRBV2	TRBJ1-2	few	CASPGARNYGYTF	TGTGCCAGCCCTGGGGCGAGGAACTATGGCTACACCTTC
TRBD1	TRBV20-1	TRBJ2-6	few	CSANRGPGANVLTF	TGCAGTGCAAACAGGGGGCCAGGGGCCAACGTCCTGACTTTC
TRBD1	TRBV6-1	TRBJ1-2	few	CASSDLGQGYTF	TGTGCCAGCAGTGATTTGGGACAGGGCTACACCTTC
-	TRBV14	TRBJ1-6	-	CASSQISLQYSPLHF	TGTGCCAGCAGCCAAATATCACTCCAGTATTCACCCCTCCACTTT
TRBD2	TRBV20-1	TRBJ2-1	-	CSARPGGWGNEQFF	TGCAGTGCTCGCCCCGGGGGGTGGGGGAATGAGCAGTTCTTC
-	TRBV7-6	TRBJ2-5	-	CASSQTRGETQYF	TGTGCCAGCAGCCAGACTAGGGGGGAGACCCAGTACTTC
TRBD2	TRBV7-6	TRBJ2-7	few	CASSPPGTSAFEQYF	TGTGCCAGCAGTCCTCCCGGGACTAGCGCTTTCGAGCAGTACTTC
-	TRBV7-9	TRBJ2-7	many	CASSPGREQYF	TGTGCCAGCAGCCCAGGGCGCGAGCAGTACTTC
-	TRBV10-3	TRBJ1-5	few	CAISLGTDQPQHF	TGTGCCATCAGCCTCGGGACTGATCAGCCCCAGCATTTT
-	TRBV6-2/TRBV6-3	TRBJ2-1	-	CASSSVAISRYNEQFF	TGTGCCAGCAGTTCGGTGGCCATATCGAGGTACAATGAGCAGTTCTTC
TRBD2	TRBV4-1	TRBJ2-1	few	CASSQGAGVDEQFF	TGCGCCAGCAGCCAAGGGGCGGGGGTCGATGAGCAGTTCTTC